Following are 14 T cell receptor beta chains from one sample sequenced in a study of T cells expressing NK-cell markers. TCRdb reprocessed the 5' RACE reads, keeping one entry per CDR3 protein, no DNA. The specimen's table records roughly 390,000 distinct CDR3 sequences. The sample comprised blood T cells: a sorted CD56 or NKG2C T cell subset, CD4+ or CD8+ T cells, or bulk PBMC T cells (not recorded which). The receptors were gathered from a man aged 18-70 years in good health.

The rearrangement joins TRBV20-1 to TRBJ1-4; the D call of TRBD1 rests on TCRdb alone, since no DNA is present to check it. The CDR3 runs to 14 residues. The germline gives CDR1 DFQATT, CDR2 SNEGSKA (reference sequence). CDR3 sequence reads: CSVPRGAGGGKLFF.

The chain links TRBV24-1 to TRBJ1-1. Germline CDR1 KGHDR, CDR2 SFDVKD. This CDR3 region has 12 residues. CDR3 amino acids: CATSRALPAAFF.

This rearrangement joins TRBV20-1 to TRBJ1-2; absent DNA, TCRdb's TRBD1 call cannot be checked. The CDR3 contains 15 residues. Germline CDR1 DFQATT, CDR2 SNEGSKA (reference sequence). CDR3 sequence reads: CSASPRGQGDYGYTF.

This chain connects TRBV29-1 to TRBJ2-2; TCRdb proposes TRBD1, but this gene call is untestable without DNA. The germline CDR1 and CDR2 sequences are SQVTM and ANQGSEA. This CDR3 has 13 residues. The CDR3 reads CSVAPTGTGELFF.

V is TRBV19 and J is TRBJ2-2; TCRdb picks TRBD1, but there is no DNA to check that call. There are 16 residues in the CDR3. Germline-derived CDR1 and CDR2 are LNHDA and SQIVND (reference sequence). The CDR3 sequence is CASSVPLGGLTGELFF.

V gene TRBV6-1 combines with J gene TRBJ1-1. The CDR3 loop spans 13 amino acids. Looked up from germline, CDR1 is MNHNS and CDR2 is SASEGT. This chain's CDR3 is CASQHQKNTEAFF.

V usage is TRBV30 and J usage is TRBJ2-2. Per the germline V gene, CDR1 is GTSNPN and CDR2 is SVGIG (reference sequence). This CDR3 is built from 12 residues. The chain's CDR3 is CAWSVNVGELFF.

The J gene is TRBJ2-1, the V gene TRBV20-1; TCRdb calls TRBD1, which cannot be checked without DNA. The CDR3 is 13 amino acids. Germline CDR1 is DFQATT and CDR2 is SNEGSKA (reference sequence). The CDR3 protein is CSAAGQGPNEQFF.

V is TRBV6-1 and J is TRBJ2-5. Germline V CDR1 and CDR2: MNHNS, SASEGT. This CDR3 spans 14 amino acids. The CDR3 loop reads CASSEIRSKETQYF.

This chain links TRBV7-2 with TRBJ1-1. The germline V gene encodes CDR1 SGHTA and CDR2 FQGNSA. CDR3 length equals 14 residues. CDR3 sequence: CASSLKRKNTEAFF.

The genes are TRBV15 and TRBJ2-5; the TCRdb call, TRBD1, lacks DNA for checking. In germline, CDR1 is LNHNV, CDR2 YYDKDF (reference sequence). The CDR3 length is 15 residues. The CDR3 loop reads CATSRASGGQETQYF. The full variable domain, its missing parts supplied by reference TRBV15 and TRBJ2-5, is DAMVIQNPRYQVTQFGKPVTLSCSQTLNHNVMYWYQQKSSQAPKLLFHYYDKDFNNEADTPDNFQSRRPNTSFCFLDIRSPGLGDTAMYLCATSRASGGQETQYFGPGTRLLVL.

The CDR3 here is CASSGERAGELFF. The V gene is TRBV6-4, the J gene TRBJ2-2. The V gene's germline CDR1 is MRHNA and CDR2 SNTAGT. This CDR3 has 13 amino acids.

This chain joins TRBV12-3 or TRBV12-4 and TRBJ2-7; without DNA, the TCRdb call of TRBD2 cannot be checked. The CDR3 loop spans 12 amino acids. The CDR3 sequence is CASSSLRNEQYF.

CDR3 region: CSASRPEIKYEQYF. V gene TRBV20-1 combines with J gene TRBJ2-7; TCRdb designates TRBD1, a call that cannot be tested without DNA. This CDR3 spans 14 amino acids. Germline loops: CDR1 DFQATT, CDR2 SNEGSKA (reference sequence).